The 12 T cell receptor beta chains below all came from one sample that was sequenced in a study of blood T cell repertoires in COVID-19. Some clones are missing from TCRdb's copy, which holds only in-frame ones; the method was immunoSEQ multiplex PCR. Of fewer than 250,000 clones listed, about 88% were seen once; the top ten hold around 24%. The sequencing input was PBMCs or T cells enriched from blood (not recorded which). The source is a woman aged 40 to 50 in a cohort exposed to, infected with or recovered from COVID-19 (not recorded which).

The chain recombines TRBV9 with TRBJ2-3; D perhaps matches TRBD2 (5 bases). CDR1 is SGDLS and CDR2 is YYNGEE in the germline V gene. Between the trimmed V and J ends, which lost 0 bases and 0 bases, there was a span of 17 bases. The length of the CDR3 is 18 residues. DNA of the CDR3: TGTGCCAGCAGCGTAGAAGTGGCGGCGGGTTGGAGCACAGATACGCAGTATTTT. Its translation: CASSVEVAAGWSTDTQYF.

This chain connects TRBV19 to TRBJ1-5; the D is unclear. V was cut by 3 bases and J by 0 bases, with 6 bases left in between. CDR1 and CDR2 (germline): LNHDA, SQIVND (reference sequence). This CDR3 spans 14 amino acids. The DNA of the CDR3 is TGTGCCAGTAGTATCGTCCTTAGCAATCAGCCCCAGCATTTT. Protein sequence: CASSIVLSNQPQHF.

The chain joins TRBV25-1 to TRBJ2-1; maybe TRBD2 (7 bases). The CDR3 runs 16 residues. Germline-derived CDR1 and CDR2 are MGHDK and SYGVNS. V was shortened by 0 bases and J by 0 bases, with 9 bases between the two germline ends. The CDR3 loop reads CASSEYAGASYNEQFF. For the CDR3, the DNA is TGTGCCAGCAGTGAATACGCGGGGGCCTCCTACAATGAGCAGTTCTTC.

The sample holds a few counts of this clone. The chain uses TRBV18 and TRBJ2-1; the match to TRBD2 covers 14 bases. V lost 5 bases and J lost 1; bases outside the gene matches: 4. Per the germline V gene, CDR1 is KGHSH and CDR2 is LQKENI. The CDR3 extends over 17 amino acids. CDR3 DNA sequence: TGTGCCAGCTCAACAGGGACTAGCGGGAGATCCTACAATGAGCAGTTCTTC. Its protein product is CASSTGTSGRSYNEQFF.

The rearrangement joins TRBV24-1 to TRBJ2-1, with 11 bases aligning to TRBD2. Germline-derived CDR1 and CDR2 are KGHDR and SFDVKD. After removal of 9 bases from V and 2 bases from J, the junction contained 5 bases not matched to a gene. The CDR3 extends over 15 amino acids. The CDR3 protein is CATGGTSGPYNEQFF. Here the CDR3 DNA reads TGTGCCACCGGGGGGACTAGCGGTCCCTACAATGAGCAGTTCTTC.

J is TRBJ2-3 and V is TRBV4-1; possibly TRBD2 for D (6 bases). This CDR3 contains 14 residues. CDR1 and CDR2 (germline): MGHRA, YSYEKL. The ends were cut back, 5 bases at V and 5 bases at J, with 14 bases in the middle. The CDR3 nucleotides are TGCGCCAGCAGCTCTCGGGGAGGAGTAGATACGCAGTATTTT. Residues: CASSSRGGVDTQYF.

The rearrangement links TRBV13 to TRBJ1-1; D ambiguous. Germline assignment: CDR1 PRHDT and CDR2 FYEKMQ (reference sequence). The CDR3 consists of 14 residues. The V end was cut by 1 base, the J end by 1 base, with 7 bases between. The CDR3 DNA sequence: TGTGCCAGCAGCTTAGACCGGGGGAACACTGAAGCTTTCTTT. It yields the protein CASSLDRGNTEAFF. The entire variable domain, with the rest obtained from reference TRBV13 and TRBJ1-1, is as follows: AAGVIQSPRHLIKEKRETATLKCYPIPRHDTVYWYQQGPGQDPQFLISFYEKMQSDKGSIPDRFSAQQFSDYHSELNMSSLELGDSALYFCASSLDRGNTEAFFGQGTRLTVV.

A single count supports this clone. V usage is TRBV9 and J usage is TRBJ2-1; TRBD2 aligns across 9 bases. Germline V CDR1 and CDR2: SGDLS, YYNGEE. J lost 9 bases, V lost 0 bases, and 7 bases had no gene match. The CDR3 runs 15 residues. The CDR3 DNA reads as TGTGCCAGCAGCGTAGGGATAGCGGGAGTTACTGAGCAGTTCTTC. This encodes CASSVGIAGVTEQFF.

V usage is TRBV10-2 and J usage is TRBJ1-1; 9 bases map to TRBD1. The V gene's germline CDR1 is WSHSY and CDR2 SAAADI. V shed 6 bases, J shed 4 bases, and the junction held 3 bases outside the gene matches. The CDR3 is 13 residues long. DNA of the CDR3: TGCGCCAGCAGCATACAGGGGGCCACTGAAGCTTTCTTT. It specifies CASSIQGATEAFF.

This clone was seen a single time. This CDR3 is CASSLVHPSYGYTF. The CDR3 DNA is TGTGCCAGCAGCTTAGTACACCCCTCCTATGGCTACACCTTC. J is TRBJ1-2 and V is TRBV11-2; D is uncertain. There are 14 residues in the CDR3. The ends were cut back, 1 base at V and 4 bases at J, with 10 bases in the middle. Germline V gene data show CDR1 as SGHAT and CDR2 as FQNNGV.

The CDR3 DNA is TGTGCCAGTAGTATTCTCAACTTGAACACCGGGGAGCTGTTTTTT. Its protein is CASSILNLNTGELFF. J is TRBJ2-2 and V is TRBV19, with D uncertain. This CDR3 spans 15 amino acids. Germline CDR1 is LNHDA and CDR2 is SQIVND (reference sequence). With 3 bases removed from V and 1 base from J, the gap between germline ends came to 9 bases.

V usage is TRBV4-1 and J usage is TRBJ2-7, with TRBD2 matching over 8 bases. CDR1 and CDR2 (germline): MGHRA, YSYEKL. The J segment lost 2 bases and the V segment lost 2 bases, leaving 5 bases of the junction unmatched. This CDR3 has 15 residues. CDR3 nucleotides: TGCGCCAGCAGCCAATTGAGCGGGAGCGCCTACGAGCAGTACTTC. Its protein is CASSQLSGSAYEQYF.